Below, 26 T cell receptor beta chains from the same sample are listed, as sequenced in a study of neurological immune-mediated disorders. MiXCR, applied by TCRdb to the 5' RACE reads, yields one record per CDR3 protein. The sample records approximately 48,000 distinct CDR3 sequences, 3% being singletons. Sequencing was carried out using PBMCs. Receptor source: a woman in her 50s with multiple sclerosis.

This clonotype was seen many times. The rearrangement links TRBV3-1 to TRBJ2-4; D is uncertain. The CDR3 has 21 residues. Trimming stripped 0 bases from V and 3 bases from J, with 27 bases between. CDR1 is LGHDT, CDR2 YNNKEL, per germline (reference sequence). The CDR3 DNA follows: TGTGCCAGCAGCCAAGATCTTGGGCTCCGACCGGAAGACTTATACAAAAACATTCAGTACTTC. It encodes CASSQDLGLRPEDLYKNIQYF.

Many counts were recorded for this clonotype. The chain employs TRBV28 and TRBJ1-5; no reliable D call. Germline lookup yields CDR1 MDHEN and CDR2 SYDVKM. CDR3 size: 15 residues. The V and J ends lost 2 bases and 0 bases respectively, with 8 bases between them. As DNA, the CDR3 is TGTGCCAGCAGTTTAGGTGGTAATAGCAATCAGCCCCAGCATTTT. Its protein product is CASSLGGNSNQPQHF.

In this sample, this clonotype turned up many times. The rearrangement joins TRBV3-1 to TRBJ2-2, with unresolved D. The CDR3 sequence is 14 residues long. With 6 bases removed from V and 6 bases from J, the gap between germline ends came to 14 bases. The germline gives CDR1 LGHDT, CDR2 YNNKEL (reference sequence). This chain's CDR3 is CASSPSWGPGELFF. The CDR3 DNA reads TGTGCCAGCAGTCCCAGCTGGGGTCCCGGGGAGCTGTTTTTT.

This clonotype was detected many times. The chain carries TRBV7-2 and TRBJ1-6; D unclear. The CDR3 consists of 13 residues. Germline-derived CDR1 and CDR2 are SGHTA and FQGNSA. V was trimmed by 3 bases and J by 7 bases, leaving 7 bases between them. CDR3 in DNA: TGTGCCAGCAGCTTGGGGTCCAATTCACCCCTCCACTTT. As protein: CASSLGSNSPLHF. The complete variable domain, with remaining parts taken from reference TRBV7-2 and TRBJ1-6, reads GAGVSQSPSNKVTEKGKDVELRCDPISGHTALYWYRQSLGQGLEFLIYFQGNSAPDKSGLPSDRFSAERTGGSVSTLTIQRTQQEDSAVYLCASSLGSNSPLHFGNGTRLTVT.

At least ten counts were recorded for this clonotype. V gene TRBV12-3 or TRBV12-4 combines with J gene TRBJ2-5; no clear D. The V end lost 2 bases, the J end lost 4 bases, and 8 bases lay between the germline ends. The CDR3 extends over 13 amino acids. The CDR3, as DNA: TGTGCCAGCAGTTTAACCCCGGGAGAGACCCAGTACTTC. Its protein is CASSLTPGETQYF.

This clonotype was seen many times. This rearrangement joins TRBV7-8 to TRBJ2-7; possibly TRBD1 for D (6 bases). Per germline, CDR1 SGHVS and CDR2 FQNEAQ. V lost 5 bases and J lost 4, with 12 bases in between. CDR3 length: 13 amino acids. Here the CDR3 reads CASSLGTLYEQYV. The CDR3 nucleotides read TGTGCCAGCAGCCTCGGGACACTGTACGAGCAGTACGTC.

At least ten counts were recorded for this clonotype. V usage is TRBV20-1 and J usage is TRBJ1-1; D perhaps matches TRBD1 (6 bases). Trimming took off 1 base at V and 5 bases at J, with 14 bases between the two ends. The CDR3 totals 14 residues. Germline CDR1 DFQATT, CDR2 SNEGSKA (reference sequence). CDR3 in amino acids: CSARAEGGWTEAFF. CDR3 in DNA: TGCAGTGCTAGAGCCGAGGGGGGATGGACTGAAGCTTTCTTT.

This clonotype was observed at least ten times. This chain connects TRBV5-1 to TRBJ1-1; 11 positions match TRBD1. V was pared by 0 bases and J by 6 bases, with 1 base of the junction left unmatched. The CDR3 is 14 amino acids. The germline V gene has CDR1 SGHRS and CDR2 YFSETQ. The CDR3 here is CASSLEGQGAEAFF. In DNA form, the CDR3 reads TGCGCCAGCAGCTTGGAGGGACAGGGGGCTGAAGCTTTCTTT.

The sample holds many counts of this clonotype. The V call is TRBV20-1, the J call TRBJ2-1; TRBD2 agrees at 7 bases. This CDR3 has 13 amino acids. Germline trimming cut 2 bases from V and 8 bases from J; bases unmatched to any gene: 6. Germline loops: CDR1 DFQATT, CDR2 SNEGSKA (reference sequence). The CDR3, as DNA: TGCAGTGCTAGACGGACTAGTAGGCATGAGCAGTTCTTC. It translates to CSARRTSRHEQFF.

This clonotype has ten or more counts. The V and J genes are TRBV20-1 and TRBJ2-7; 7 bases line up with TRBD2. The CDR3 sequence is 11 residues long. Germline V gives CDR1 DFQATT, CDR2 SNEGSKA (reference sequence). V shed 6 bases, J shed 6 bases, and the junction held 5 bases outside the gene matches. The CDR3 coding sequence is TGCAGTGCGAAGGGAGGGCGCGAGCAGTACTTC. Translation gives CSAKGGREQYF.

This clonotype was counted ten times or more. The J gene is TRBJ2-7, the V gene TRBV11-2, with a weak D call TRBD1 (5 bases). The CDR3 is made up of 15 amino acids. Germline assignment: CDR1 SGHAT and CDR2 FQNNGV. Trimming pared 1 base from V and 3 bases from J, leaving 13 bases between. CDR3 nucleotide sequence: TGTGCCAGCAGCTTAGCCCCCCAGGGTCTCTACGAGCAGTACTTC. Encoded protein: CASSLAPQGLYEQYF.

Ten or more counts support this clonotype. V usage is TRBV20-1 and J usage is TRBJ2-7, with 8 bases that match TRBD1. Trimming cost V 2 bases and J 3 bases; bases outside gene matches: 3. The CDR3 is 13 amino acids. CDR1 and CDR2 (germline): DFQATT, SNEGSKA (reference sequence). For the CDR3, the DNA is TGCAGTGCTAGACGGGGACAGGACTACGAGCAGTACTTC. The encoded protein is CSARRGQDYEQYF.

This clonotype was recorded at least ten times. The V call is TRBV27, the J call TRBJ2-2, with TRBD1 as a possible D gene (6 bases). V lost 5 bases and J 5 bases, leaving 12 bases between the germline ends. Germline CDR1 and CDR2: MNHEY and SMNVEV (reference sequence). The CDR3 has 14 residues. DNA of the CDR3: TGTGCCAGCAGTCCGGGGACAAGAACCGGGGAGCTGTTTTTT. Encoded protein: CASSPGTRTGELFF.

This clonotype was observed at least ten times. This chain connects TRBV7-2 to TRBJ1-1; D is possibly TRBD1 (6 bases). Per germline, CDR1 SGHTA and CDR2 FQGNSA. The ends were cut back, 1 base at V and 1 base at J, with 10 bases in the middle. The CDR3 length is 15 residues. CDR3 nucleotide sequence: TGTGCCAGCAGCTTAGGTTCGGGGGCGAACACTGAAGCTTTCTTT. It is translated as CASSLGSGANTEAFF.

This clonotype occurred many times. The chain has TRBV20-1 and TRBJ1-6; tentative D call: TRBD1 (6 bases). The CDR3 contains 12 residues. Trimming cost V 6 bases and J 7 bases, with 10 bases left between them. Germline lookup yields CDR1 DFQATT and CDR2 SNEGSKA (reference sequence). CDR3 sequence reads: CSARDTNSPLHF. As DNA, the CDR3 is TGCAGTGCCCGGGACACAAATTCACCCCTCCACTTT.

The table lists this clonotype with many counts. The rearrangement links TRBV6-5 to TRBJ1-1, with 7 bases that match TRBD1. V shed 2 bases and J 4 bases; nucleotides not matched to a gene: 4. Germline CDR1 reads MNHEY; CDR2 reads SVGAGI. This CDR3 region has 14 residues. DNA for the CDR3: TGTGCCAGCAGTTACGCAGGGGGGGGCACTGAAGCTTTCTTT. Its protein is CASSYAGGGTEAFF.

This clonotype was detected many times. The genes are TRBV7-2 and TRBJ2-7, with TRBD2 identical over 9 bases. The CDR3 is made up of 16 amino acids. Germline CDR1 is SGHTA and CDR2 is FQGNSA. After removal of 5 bases from V and 2 bases from J, the junction contained 10 bases not matched to a gene. The chain's CDR3 is CASSPSGTRGAYEQYF. CDR3 DNA sequence: TGTGCCAGCAGCCCTAGCGGGACCCGCGGAGCCTACGAGCAGTACTTC.

This clonotype was recorded many times. V usage is TRBV20-1 and J usage is TRBJ2-5, with TRBD2 identical over 9 bases. V shed 2 bases, J shed 2 bases, and the junction held 6 bases outside the gene matches. This CDR3 has 15 residues. Germline-derived CDR1 and CDR2 are DFQATT and SNEGSKA (reference sequence). This chain's CDR3 is CSARPGTSWQETQYF. DNA of the CDR3: TGCAGTGCTAGACCAGGGACTAGCTGGCAAGAGACCCAGTACTTC.

There are many counts of this clonotype. The V and J genes are TRBV6-6 and TRBJ1-5, with a tentative D call TRBD1 (5 bases). Germline loops: CDR1 MNHNY, CDR2 SVGAGI (reference sequence). CDR3 size: 14 residues. The germline V and J ends were trimmed by 6 bases and 2 bases, with 11 bases remaining between them. Written as DNA, the CDR3 is TGTGCCAGCAGAAACTGGGGGGGCAATCAGCCCCAGCATTTT. This sequence encodes CASRNWGGNQPQHF.

At least ten counts were recorded for this clonotype. This rearrangement joins TRBV7-6 to TRBJ1-6; D possibly corresponds to TRBD1 (6 bases). This CDR3 has 16 amino acids. Germline V gives CDR1 SGHVS, CDR2 FNYEAQ. Deletions cut 2 bases from V and 8 bases from J, with 16 bases between. The CDR3 DNA reads TGTGCCAGCAGCTTATACAGAGGCAGGGGAGATTCACCCCTCCACTTT. Translating gives CASSLYRGRGDSPLHF. The full variable domain, its missing parts supplied by reference TRBV7-6 and TRBJ1-6, is GAGVSQSPRYKVTKRGQDVALRCDPISGHVSLYWYRQALGQGPEFLTYFNYEAQQDKSGLPNDRFSAERPEGSISTLTIQRTEQRDSAMYRCASSLYRGRGDSPLHFGNGTRLTVT.

The table lists this clonotype with many counts. The V gene is TRBV20-1, the J gene TRBJ1-3; 9 positions match TRBD1. Germline V lookup: CDR1 DFQATT, CDR2 SNEGSKA (reference sequence). The CDR3 is 14 amino acids. V shed 5 bases, J shed 4 bases, and the junction held 6 bases outside the gene matches. Here the CDR3 reads CSASDRGSGNTIYF. The CDR3 coding sequence is TGCAGTGCTTCAGACAGGGGGAGCGGAAACACCATATATTTT.

This clonotype came up a few times. A read error may explain this, as a much larger clone is one base away. V usage is TRBV9 and J usage is TRBJ1-2; D might be TRBD1 (6 bases). The CDR3 is 13 residues long. Germline loops: CDR1 SGDLS, CDR2 YYNGEE. CDR3 coding DNA: TGTGCCAGCAACGTAGCGGGGGCTGGGGGCTACACCTTC. This codes for CASNVAGAGGYTF.

Many counts were recorded for this clonotype. The gene calls are TRBV12-3 or TRBV12-4 and TRBJ2-1; 8 bases are a match to TRBD2. This CDR3 contains 14 residues. J was trimmed by 1 base and V by 6 bases; bases with no gene match: 2. This chain's CDR3 is CASSKRESYNEQFF. CDR3 coding DNA: TGTGCCAGCAGCAAGCGGGAGTCCTACAATGAGCAGTTCTTC.

This clonotype was seen at least ten times. CDR3 in amino acids: CASSLALAGGRDSYNEQFF. CDR3 nucleotide sequence: TGCGCCAGCAGCTTGGCCCTAGCGGGGGGCCGGGACTCCTACAATGAGCAGTTCTTC. The V and J genes are TRBV5-1 and TRBJ2-1; TRBD2 agrees at 11 bases. With V trimmed by 0 bases and J by 0 bases, 8 bases remained unmatched. The CDR3 spans 19 residues. Per germline, CDR1 SGHRS and CDR2 YFSETQ.

This clonotype was found many times. The DNA for the CDR3 is TGTGCCAGCAGCTTAATGGGGAAGAACACCGGGGAGCTGTTTTTT. It translates to CASSLMGKNTGELFF. The V call is TRBV9, the J call TRBJ2-2; D remains unclear. The CDR3 covers 15 residues. Trimming stripped 4 bases from V and 1 base from J, with 11 bases between. The V gene's germline CDR1 is SGDLS and CDR2 YYNGEE.

This clonotype was seen at least ten times. The chain uses TRBV5-1 and TRBJ2-5; D not resolved. The ends were cut back, 0 bases at V and 3 bases at J, with 9 bases in the middle. Germline CDR1 SGHRS, CDR2 YFSETQ. The CDR3 spans 14 residues. CDR3 protein: CASSLGSTEETQYF. In nucleotides, the CDR3 is TGCGCCAGCAGCTTGGGCAGCACCGAAGAGACCCAGTACTTC. Filled out from reference TRBV5-1 and TRBJ2-5, the complete variable domain reads KAGVTQTPRYLIKTRGQQVTLSCSPISGHRSVSWYQQTPGQGLQFLFEYFSETQRNKGNFPGRFSGRQFSNSRSEMNVSTLELGDSALYLCASSLGSTEETQYFGPGTRLLVL.